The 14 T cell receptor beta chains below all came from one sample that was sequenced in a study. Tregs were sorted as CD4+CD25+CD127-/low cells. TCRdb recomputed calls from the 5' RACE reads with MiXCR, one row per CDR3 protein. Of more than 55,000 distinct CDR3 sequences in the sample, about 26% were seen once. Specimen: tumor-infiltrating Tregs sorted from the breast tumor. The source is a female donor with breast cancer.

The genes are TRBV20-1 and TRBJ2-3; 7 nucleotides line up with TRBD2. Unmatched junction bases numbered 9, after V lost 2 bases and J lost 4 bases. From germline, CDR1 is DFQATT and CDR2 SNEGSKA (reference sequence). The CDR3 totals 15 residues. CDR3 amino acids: CSARNPGGNSDTQYF. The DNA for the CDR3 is TGCAGTGCTAGAAATCCCGGGGGGAACTCAGATACGCAGTATTTT.

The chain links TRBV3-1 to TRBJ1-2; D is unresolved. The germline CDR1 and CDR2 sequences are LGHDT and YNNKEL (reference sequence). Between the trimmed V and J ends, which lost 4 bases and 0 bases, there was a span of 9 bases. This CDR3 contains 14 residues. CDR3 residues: CASSLHPSNYGYTF. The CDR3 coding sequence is TGTGCCAGCAGCCTTCATCCGTCTAACTATGGCTACACCTTC.

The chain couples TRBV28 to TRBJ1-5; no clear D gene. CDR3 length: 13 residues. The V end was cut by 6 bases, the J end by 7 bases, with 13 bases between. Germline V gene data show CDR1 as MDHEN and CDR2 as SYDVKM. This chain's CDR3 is CASRRPPRQPQHF. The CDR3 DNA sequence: TGTGCCAGCAGAAGACCGCCGCGGCAGCCCCAGCATTTT.

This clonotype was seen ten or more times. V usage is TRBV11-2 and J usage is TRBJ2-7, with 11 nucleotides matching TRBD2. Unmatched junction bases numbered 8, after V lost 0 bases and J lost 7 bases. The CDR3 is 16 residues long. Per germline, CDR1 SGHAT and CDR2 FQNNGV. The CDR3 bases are TGTGCCAGCAGCTTAGATCGACTAGCGGGAAGTCGGGAGCAGTACTTC. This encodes CASSLDRLAGSREQYF.

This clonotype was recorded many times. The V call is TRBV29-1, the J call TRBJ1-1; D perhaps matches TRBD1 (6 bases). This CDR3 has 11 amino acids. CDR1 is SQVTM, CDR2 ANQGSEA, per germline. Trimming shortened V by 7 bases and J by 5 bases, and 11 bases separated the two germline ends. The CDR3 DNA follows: TGCAGCGGGAGCACAGGGACTGAAGCTTTCTTT. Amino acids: CSGSTGTEAFF.

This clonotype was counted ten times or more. CDR3 DNA: TGCAGTGCTAAACCCAGGGGTTCGAAAGAGACCCAGTACTTC. It codes for CSAKPRGSKETQYF. V is TRBV20-1 and J is TRBJ2-5; possible D gene TRBD1, 6 bases. There are 14 residues in the CDR3. Germline assignment: CDR1 DFQATT and CDR2 SNEGSKA (reference sequence). V lost 4 bases to trimming and J lost 3 bases, with 15 bases between them.

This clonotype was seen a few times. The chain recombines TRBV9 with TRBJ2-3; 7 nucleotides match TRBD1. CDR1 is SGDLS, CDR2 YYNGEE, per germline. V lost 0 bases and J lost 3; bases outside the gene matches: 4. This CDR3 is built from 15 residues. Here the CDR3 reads CASSVEQGRTDTQYF. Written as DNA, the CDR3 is TGTGCCAGCAGCGTAGAACAGGGGAGAACAGATACGCAGTATTTT.

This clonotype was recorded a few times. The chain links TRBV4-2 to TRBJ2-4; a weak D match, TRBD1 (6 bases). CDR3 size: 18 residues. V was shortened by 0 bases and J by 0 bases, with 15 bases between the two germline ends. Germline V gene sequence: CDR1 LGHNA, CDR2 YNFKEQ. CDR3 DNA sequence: TGTGCCAGCAGCCAAGATTGGGGGCTTCAACTAGCCAAAAACATTCAGTACTTC. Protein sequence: CASSQDWGLQLAKNIQYF.

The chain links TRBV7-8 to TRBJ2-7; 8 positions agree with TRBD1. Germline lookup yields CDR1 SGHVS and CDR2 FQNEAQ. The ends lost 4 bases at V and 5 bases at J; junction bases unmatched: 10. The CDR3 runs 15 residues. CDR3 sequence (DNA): TGTGCCAGCAGCTCGCGCCGGCACAGGGGGGACGAGCAGTACTTC. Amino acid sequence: CASSSRRHRGDEQYF. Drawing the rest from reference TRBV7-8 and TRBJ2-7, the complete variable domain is GAGVSQSPRYKVAKRGQDVALRCDPISGHVSLFWYQQALGQGPEFLTYFQNEAQLDKSGLPSDRFFAERPEGSVSTLKIQRTQQEDSAVYLCASSSRRHRGDEQYFGPGTRLTVT.

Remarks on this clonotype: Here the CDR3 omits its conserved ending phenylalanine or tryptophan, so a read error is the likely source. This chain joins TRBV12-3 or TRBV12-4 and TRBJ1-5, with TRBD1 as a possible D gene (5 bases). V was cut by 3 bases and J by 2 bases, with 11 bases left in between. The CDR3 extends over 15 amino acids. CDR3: CASSFRGRGNQPQHL. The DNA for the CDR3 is TGTGCCAGCAGTTTCCGGGGCAGGGGCAATCAGCCCCAGCATCTT.

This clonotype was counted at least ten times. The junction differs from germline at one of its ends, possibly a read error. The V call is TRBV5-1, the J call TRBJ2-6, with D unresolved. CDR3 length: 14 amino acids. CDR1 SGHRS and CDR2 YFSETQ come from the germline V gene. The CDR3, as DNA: TGTGCCAGCAGCTCCAGCTCTGGGGCCAACGTCCTGACTTTC. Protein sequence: CASSSSSGANVLTF.

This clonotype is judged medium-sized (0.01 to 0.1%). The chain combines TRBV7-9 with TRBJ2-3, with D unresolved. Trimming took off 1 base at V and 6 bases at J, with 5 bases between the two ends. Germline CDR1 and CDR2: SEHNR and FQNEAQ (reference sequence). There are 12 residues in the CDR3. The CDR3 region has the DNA TGTGCCAGCAGCTTAGATGGCGATACGCAGTATTTT. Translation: CASSLDGDTQYF.

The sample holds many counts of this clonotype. CDR3 in amino acids: CASSLSGTDYEQYF. The CDR3, as DNA: TGTGCCAGCAGTTTATCCGGGACAGACTACGAGCAGTACTTC. The J gene is TRBJ2-7, the V gene TRBV27; TRBD1 matches at 7 bases. The germline CDR1 and CDR2 sequences are MNHEY and SMNVEV (reference sequence). Trimming removed 0 bases from V and 3 bases from J; junction bases left unmatched: 2. This CDR3 has 14 amino acids.

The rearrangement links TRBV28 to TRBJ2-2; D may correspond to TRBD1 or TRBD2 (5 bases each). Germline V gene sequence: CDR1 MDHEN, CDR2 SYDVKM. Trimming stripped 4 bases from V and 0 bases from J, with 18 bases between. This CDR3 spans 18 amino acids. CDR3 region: CASSSLTVGVANTGELFF. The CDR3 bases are TGTGCCAGCAGTTCCCTCACGGTGGGGGTCGCGAACACCGGGGAGCTGTTTTTT.